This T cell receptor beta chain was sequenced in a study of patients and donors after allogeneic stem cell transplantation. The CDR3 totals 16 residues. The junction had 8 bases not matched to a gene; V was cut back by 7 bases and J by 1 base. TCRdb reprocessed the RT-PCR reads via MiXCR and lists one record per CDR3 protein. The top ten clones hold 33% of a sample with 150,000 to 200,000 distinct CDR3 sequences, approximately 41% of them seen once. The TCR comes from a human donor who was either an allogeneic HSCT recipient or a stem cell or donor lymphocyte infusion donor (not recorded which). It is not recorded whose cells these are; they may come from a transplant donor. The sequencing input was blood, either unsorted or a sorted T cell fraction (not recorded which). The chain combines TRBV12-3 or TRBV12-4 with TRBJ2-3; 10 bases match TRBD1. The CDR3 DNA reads TGTGCCAGCACTTTCGACAGGGGGCGCGGCACAGATACGCAGTATTTT. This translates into CASTFDRGRGTDTQYF.